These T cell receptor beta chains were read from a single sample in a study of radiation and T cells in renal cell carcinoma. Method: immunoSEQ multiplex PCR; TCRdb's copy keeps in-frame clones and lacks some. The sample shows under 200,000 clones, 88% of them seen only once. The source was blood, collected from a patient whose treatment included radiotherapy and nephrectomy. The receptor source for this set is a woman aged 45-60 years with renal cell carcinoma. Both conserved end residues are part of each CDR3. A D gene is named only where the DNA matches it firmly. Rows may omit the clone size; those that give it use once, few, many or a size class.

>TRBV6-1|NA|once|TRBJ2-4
TGTGCCAGCAGTGAATTGGGCTCACCGAACATTCAGTACTTC
CASSELGSPNIQYF
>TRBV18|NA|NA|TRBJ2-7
TGTGCCAGCTCACCCTTCATAGACGGCGACGAGCAGTACTTC
CASSPFIDGDEQYF
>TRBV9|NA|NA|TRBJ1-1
TGTGCCAGCAGCGTAGAGGCACAGCTGAACACTGAAGCTTTCTTT
CASSVEAQLNTEAFF
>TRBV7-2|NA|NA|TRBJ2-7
TGTGCCAGCAGCTTAGCAAGAACCTACGAGCAGTACTTC
CASSLARTYEQYF
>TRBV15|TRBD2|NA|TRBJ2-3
TGTGCCACCGCCAACCTTCTAGCGGGGGTAACAGATACGCAGTATTTT
CATANLLAGVTDTQYF
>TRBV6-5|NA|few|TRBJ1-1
TGTGCCAGCAGTTACTCGAGGGGGACTGAAGCTTTCTTT
CASSYSRGTEAFF
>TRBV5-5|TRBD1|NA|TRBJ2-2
TGTGCCAGCAGCCCGGGGACAGGGGTATCGAACACCGGGGAGCTGTTTTTT
CASSPGTGVSNTGELFF
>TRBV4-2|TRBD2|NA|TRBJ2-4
TGTGCCAGCAGACTCTCCACTAGCGTAACAGACATTCAGTACTTC
CASRLSTSVTDIQYF
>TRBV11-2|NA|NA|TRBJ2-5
TGTGCCAGCAGCTTTACGGGGGAGACCCAGTACTTC
CASSFTGETQYF
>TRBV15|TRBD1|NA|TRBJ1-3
TGTGCCACCAGCAGAGGGACAGGGGGAAACACCATATATTTT
CATSRGTGGNTIYF
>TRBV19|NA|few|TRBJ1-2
TGTGCCAGTAGTATAACAGGCGGCGACTATGGCTACACCTTC
CASSITGGDYGYTF
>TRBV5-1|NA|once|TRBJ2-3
TGCGCCAGCAGTCCAGACAGGCCGGGCACGGATACGCAGTATTTT
CASSPDRPGTDTQYF
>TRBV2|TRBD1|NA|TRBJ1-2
TGTGCCAGCGGGGGACAGGGGGCTAACTATGGCTACACCTTC
CASGGQGANYGYTF
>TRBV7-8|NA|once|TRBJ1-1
TGTGCCAGCAGCTTATACTTGAACACTGAAGCTTTCTTT
CASSLYLNTEAFF
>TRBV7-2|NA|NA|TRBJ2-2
TGTGCCAGCAGCTTAGCATCAGGAGGGGAGCTGTTTTTT
CASSLASGGELFF
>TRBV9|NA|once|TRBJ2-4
TGTGCCAGCAGCGTAGGTTGGGGAGGTCTAAACATTCAGTACTTC
CASSVGWGGLNIQYF
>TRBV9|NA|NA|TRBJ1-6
TGTGCCAGCAGCGTCCAGGACCGGTCACCCCTCCACTTT
CASSVQDRSPLHF
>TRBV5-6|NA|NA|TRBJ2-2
TGTGCCAGCAGCTTGGCCTGGGGAACCGGGGAGCTGTTTTTT
CASSLAWGTGELFF
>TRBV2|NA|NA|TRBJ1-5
TGTGCCAGCAGTTTAAGGGTCGGGGGTTATAGCAATCAGCCCCAGCATTTT
CASSLRVGGYSNQPQHF
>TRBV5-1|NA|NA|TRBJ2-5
TGCGCCAGCAGCTTAGGGGGTCGGGGAGAGACCCAGTACTTC
CASSLGGRGETQYF
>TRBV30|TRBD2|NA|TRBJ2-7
TGTGCCTGGAGTGGGCTAGCGGGGGGCTACGAGCAGTACTTC
CAWSGLAGGYEQYF
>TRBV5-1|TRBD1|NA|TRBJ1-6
TGCGCCAGCAGCTTGGCCGCGACAGGGGACGGTGTAGGCGAGCTCCTCCACTTT
CASSLAATGDGVGELLHF
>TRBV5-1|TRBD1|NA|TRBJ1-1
TGCGCCAGCAGCCTATTGACAGGGGTGAACACTGAAGCTTTCTTT
CASSLLTGVNTEAFF
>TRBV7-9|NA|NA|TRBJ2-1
TGTGCCAGCAGCTTACCCCCCCACCGGGACTCCAAACGGGATGAGCAGTTCTTC
CASSLPPHRDSKRDEQFF
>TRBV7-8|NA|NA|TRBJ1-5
TGTGCCAGCAGCTTGACACGACAGAGAAATAGCAATCAGCCCCAGCATTTT
CASSLTRQRNSNQPQHF
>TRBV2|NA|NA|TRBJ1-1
TGTGCCAGCATAAGTGTTGGCAGCTTGAACACTGAAGCTTTCTTT
CASISVGSLNTEAFF
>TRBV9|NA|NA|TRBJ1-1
TGTGCCAGCAGCTCCCGCGGGGAGTTAAGCACTGAAGCTTTCTTT
CASSSRGELSTEAFF
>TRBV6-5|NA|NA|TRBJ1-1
TGTGCCAGCAGTGCCTCGGGAGGGTGGGGAACTGAAGCTTTCTTT
CASSASGGWGTEAFF
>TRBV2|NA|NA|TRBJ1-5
TGTGCCAGCAATCAGGGGCAGAATCAGCCCCAGCATTTT
CASNQGQNQPQHF
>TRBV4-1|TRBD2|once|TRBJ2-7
TGCGCCAGCAGCCAAGGGGCTAGCGGGGGGGCCTCCTACGAGCAGTACTTC
CASSQGASGGASYEQYF
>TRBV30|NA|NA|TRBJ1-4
TGTGCCTGGAGCGTAGGGTTGACAGCCCTTAATGAAAAACTGTTTTTT
CAWSVGLTALNEKLFF
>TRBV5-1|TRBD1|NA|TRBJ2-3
TGCGCCAGCAGCCCTGGGACAGGGCCACAGAGGACGCAGTATTTT
CASSPGTGPQRTQYF
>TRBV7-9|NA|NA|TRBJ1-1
TGTGCCAGCAGCTCCGTTTGGGGGGACACTGAAGCTTTCTTT
CASSSVWGDTEAFF
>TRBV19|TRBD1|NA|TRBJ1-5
TGTGCCAGTAGTATTTTGTGGCAGGGGGGTCAGCCCCAGCATTTT
CASSILWQGGQPQHF
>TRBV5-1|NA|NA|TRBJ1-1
TGCGCCAGCAGCTTGGTCCCCCCAGGGGTCACTGAAGCTTTCTTT
CASSLVPPGVTEAFF
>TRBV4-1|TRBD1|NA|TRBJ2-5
TGCGCCAGCAGCCAAGTTACAGGGGGGTTAGGGACCCAGTACTTC
CASSQVTGGLGTQYF
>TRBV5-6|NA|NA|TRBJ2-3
TGTGCCAGCAGCTTTGGGACACAGAGCACAGATACGCAGTATTTT
CASSFGTQSTDTQYF
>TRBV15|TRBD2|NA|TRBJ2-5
TGTGCCACCAGGCGCCTAGCGGGGGTAGAGACCCAGTACTTC
CATRRLAGVETQYF
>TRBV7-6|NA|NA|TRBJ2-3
TGTGCCAGCAGCCCCGGCACAGATACGCAGTATTTT
CASSPGTDTQYF
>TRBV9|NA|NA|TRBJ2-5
TGTGCCAGCAGCGTAGGCCCGGGCCAAGAGACCCAGTACTTC
CASSVGPGQETQYF
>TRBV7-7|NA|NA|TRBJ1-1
TGTGCTAGCAGCTTGGGGGTAGGCACTGAAGCTTTCTTT
CASSLGVGTEAFF
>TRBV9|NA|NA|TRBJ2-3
TGTGCCAGCAGCCCTCTGACAAGCACAGATACGCAGTATTTT
CASSPLTSTDTQYF
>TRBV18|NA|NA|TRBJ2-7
TGTGCCAGCTCACCACCGACAGGAGACTACGAGCAGTACTTC
CASSPPTGDYEQYF
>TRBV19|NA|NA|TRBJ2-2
TGTGCCAGTAGTATGGGGCTAAGAAGCACCGGGGAGCTGTTTTTT
CASSMGLRSTGELFF
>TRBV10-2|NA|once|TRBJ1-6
TGCGCCAGCAGTGAGTCGACGGGAGCACGACCCCTCCACTTT
CASSESTGARPLHF
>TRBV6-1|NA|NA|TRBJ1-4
TGTGCCAGCAGTCCCTCTGCAGGGCTCGGGTACAAACTGTTTTTT
CASSPSAGLGYKLFF
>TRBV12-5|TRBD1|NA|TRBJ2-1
TGTGCTAGTCTCTCCCTAACGGGACAGGCCTACAATGAGCAGTTCTTC
CASLSLTGQAYNEQFF
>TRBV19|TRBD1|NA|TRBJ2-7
TGTGCCAGTTCGGACAGGGGGCTTGAGCAGTACTTC
CASSDRGLEQYF
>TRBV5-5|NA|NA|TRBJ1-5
TGTGCCAGCAGCTTGTATGACGACAGATTCAATCAGCCCCAGCATTTT
CASSLYDDRFNQPQHF
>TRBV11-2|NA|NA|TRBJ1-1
TGTGCCAGCAGCCTCCGGGGGGGGGCTGTAGCTGAAGCTTTCTTT
CASSLRGGAVAEAFF
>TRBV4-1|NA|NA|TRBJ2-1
TGCGCCAGCAGCCGAATGCTTGGCGGGTTGAATGAGCAGTTCTTC
CASSRMLGGLNEQFF
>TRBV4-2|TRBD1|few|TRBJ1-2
TGTGCCAGCAGCCACCACGGTGGGACAGGGGTTAACTATGGCTACACCTTC
CASSHHGGTGVNYGYTF
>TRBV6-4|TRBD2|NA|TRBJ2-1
TGTGCCAGCAGTGACTCGAGGGCGGGGGAAAACAATGAGCAGTTCTTC
CASSDSRAGENNEQFF
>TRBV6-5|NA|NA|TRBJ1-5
TGTGCCAGCAGTTACTTGGGATTCGGCCAGCCCCAGCATTTT
CASSYLGFGQPQHF
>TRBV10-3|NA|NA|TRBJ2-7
TGTGCCATCAGTCGGGACTACGAGCAGTACTTC
CAISRDYEQYF
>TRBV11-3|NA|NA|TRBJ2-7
TGTGCCAGCAGCCTTGACAGCCTCTCCTACGAGCAGTACTTC
CASSLDSLSYEQYF